What follows is one T cell receptor beta chain and its context. This entry belongs to a study of cytotoxic CD8 clonotypes in ibrutinib-treated CLL. The germline gives CDR1 SEHNR, CDR2 FQNEAQ (reference sequence). The V gene lost 0 bases and the J gene lost 13 bases, with 16 bases spanning the gap. This CDR3 has 14 residues. A 1 in 200,000 to 1 in 1 million T cell depth was the sequencing target. Clones were sequenced by immunoSEQ multiplex PCR, and TCRdb holds only the in-frame ones, with some missing. The table records some 200,000 clones, around 75% of them present only once. The V and J genes are TRBV7-9 and TRBJ2-1; D may be TRBD1 or TRBD2 (5 bases each). The sample consisted of PBMCs, taken after 12 months of ibrutinib treatment. The receptor comes from a human donor with chronic lymphocytic leukemia. The CDR3 bases are TGTGCCAGCAGCTTAGCCGGCCGGGGCATGGGCCAGTTCTTC. It specifies CASSLAGRGMGQFF.